Each of the 8 T cell receptor beta chains below was sequenced from the same sample in a study of cytomegalovirus exposure and HLA in healthy donors. Only in-frame clones appear in the TCRdb table, and some are missing; sequencing was by immunoSEQ multiplex PCR. The data contain under 250,000 clones, about 90% of them singletons. Sequencing was carried out using PBMCs. The receptor source for this set is a man between 18 and 35 years old in good health and CMV-seropositive.

CDR3 amino acids: CASKKTGGETAFF. The CDR3 DNA reads TGTGCCAGTAAGAAGACAGGGGGCGAAACAGCTTTCTTT. The chain links TRBV19 to TRBJ1-1; 10 bases line up with TRBD1. From germline, CDR1 is LNHDA and CDR2 SQIVND (reference sequence). V was clipped by 7 bases and J by 10 bases; unmatched bases: 9. This CDR3 region has 13 residues.

The V gene is TRBV4-1, the J gene TRBJ1-2; D is undetermined. The germline gives CDR1 MGHRA, CDR2 YSYEKL. This CDR3 spans 15 amino acids. V was pared by 0 bases and J by 4 bases, with 12 bases between. The chain's CDR3 is CASSQDFSTVYGYTF. The CDR3 DNA reads as TGCGCCAGCAGCCAAGACTTCTCGACCGTCTATGGCTACACCTTC.

The rearrangement uses TRBV5-8 and TRBJ1-1; 7 nucleotides match TRBD1. This CDR3 contains 13 residues. In germline, CDR1 is SGHTS, CDR2 YDEGEE. The V and J ends lost 6 bases and 4 bases, in that order; junction bases with no gene match: 6. This chain's CDR3 is CASTTDRVTEAFF. The CDR3 nucleotides read TGTGCCAGCACCACCGACAGGGTCACTGAAGCTTTCTTT.

This sequence joins TRBV15 and TRBJ2-1; 7 nucleotides agree with TRBD2. The V segment lost 5 bases and the J segment 6 bases; nucleotides outside the gene matches: 13. The CDR3 has 16 residues. The germline gives CDR1 LNHNV, CDR2 YYDKDF (reference sequence). CDR3 in DNA: TGTGCCACCAGCCGACCCGCGGGCCGCGGGGGCAATGAGCAGTTCTTC. Amino acid sequence: CATSRPAGRGGNEQFF.

The chain combines TRBV7-2 with TRBJ1-5; TRBD1 might be the D (5 bases). Germline CDR1 and CDR2: SGHTA and FQGNSA. The CDR3 runs to 15 residues. The germline V and J ends were trimmed by 6 bases and 3 bases, with 15 bases remaining between them. The CDR3 coding sequence is TGTGCCAGCAGAGCGCGAGGGACCCACAATCAGCCCCAGCATTTT. The encoded protein is CASRARGTHNQPQHF.

This clone showed up just once. The chain recombines TRBV15 with TRBJ1-5; unclear D gene. The length of the CDR3 is 15 residues. In germline, CDR1 is LNHNV, CDR2 YYDKDF (reference sequence). V lost 1 base, J lost 7 bases, and 14 bases lay in between. The DNA for the CDR3 is TGTGCCACCAGCAGAGGAGAGAGTGAATGGCAGCCCCAGCATTTT. Amino acids: CATSRGESEWQPQHF.

This clone was counted at least ten times. The CDR3 region has the DNA TGTGCCACCAGCAGAGGAGGGGCGCAGACGGGCTACACCTTC. Encoded protein: CATSRGGAQTGYTF. The chain combines TRBV15 with TRBJ1-2; D may be TRBD1 (5 bases). Trimming left V 1 base short and J 8 bases short, with 14 bases between. Germline V CDR1 and CDR2: LNHNV, YYDKDF (reference sequence). This CDR3 region has 14 residues.

The V and J genes are TRBV5-1 and TRBJ1-2; a possible D gene is TRBD1 (5 bases). Germline V gene sequence: CDR1 SGHRS, CDR2 YFSETQ. V dropped 7 bases and J dropped 8 bases, with 12 bases sitting between them. CDR3 length: 11 amino acids. This chain's CDR3 is CASLGGTGYTF. The CDR3 DNA is TGCGCCAGCCTAGGAGGGACGGGCTACACCTTC.